These 15 T cell receptor beta chains were sequenced from one sample in a study of cytomegalovirus exposure and HLA in healthy donors. 60 Vbeta and 13 Jbeta primers were used in PCR. Repertoires were generated with immunoSEQ multiplex PCR, while TCRdb's copy carries only in-frame clones and drops some. The sample lists about 84,000 clones, around 68% occurring once. Sequencing was done on a sample of PBMCs. These receptors all stem from a woman between 35 and 50 years old in good health and CMV-seropositive.

J is TRBJ2-7 and V is TRBV11-1, with 7 bases identical to TRBD1. From germline, CDR1 is SGHAT and CDR2 FQDESV (reference sequence). CDR3 length: 14 amino acids. Losses at the gene ends were 8 bases for V and 2 bases for J; bases not matched to a gene: 9. The CDR3 protein is CASSESQGAYEQYF. The DNA for the CDR3 is TGTGCCAGCTCTGAATCCCAGGGGGCCTACGAGCAGTACTTC. Based on the CDR3 plus reference TRBV11-1 and TRBJ2-7, the full variable domain is EAEVAQSPRYKITEKSQAVAFWCDPISGHATLYWYRQILGQGPELLVQFQDESVVDDSQLPKDRFSAERLKGVDSTLKIQPAELGDSAMYLCASSESQGAYEQYFGPGTRLTVT.

The V gene is TRBV7-2, the J gene TRBJ2-5; perhaps TRBD2 as D (5 bases). V shed 4 bases and J shed 9 bases, with 18 bases lying between them. This CDR3 contains 14 residues. CDR1 and CDR2 from the germline V gene are SGHTA and FQGNSA. The CDR3 is CASSYVAQARSQYF. Written as DNA, the CDR3 is TGTGCCAGCAGCTATGTAGCGCAAGCGAGGTCCCAGTACTTC.

V gene TRBV7-9 combines with J gene TRBJ1-6; no firm D call. The CDR3 has 14 amino acids. Germline V gene sequence: CDR1 SEHNR, CDR2 FQNEAQ (reference sequence). V was clipped by 5 bases and J by 7 bases, with 12 bases between them. The CDR3 sequence: CASSLDGENSPLHF. The CDR3 DNA is TGTGCCAGCAGCCTGGACGGGGAGAATTCACCCCTCCACTTT.

The chain couples TRBV28 to TRBJ2-1; D not resolved. V dropped 6 bases and J dropped 8 bases, with 26 bases sitting between them. There are 17 residues in the CDR3. Germline lookup yields CDR1 MDHEN and CDR2 SYDVKM. The CDR3 DNA is TGTGCCAGCAGAACATATTGGGCTCGCAGGAACGGCGATGAGCAGTTCTTC. Encoded protein: CASRTYWARRNGDEQFF.

This clone was seen once. The CDR3 bases are TGTGCCAGCAGCTTGCTAGCGGGCCAAGAGACCCAGTACTTC. It codes for CASSLLAGQETQYF. The chain combines TRBV7-2 with TRBJ2-5; 8 nucleotides agree with TRBD2. Germline lookup yields CDR1 SGHTA and CDR2 FQGNSA. Losses at the gene ends were 3 bases for V and 1 base for J; bases not matched to a gene: 1. CDR3 length: 14 residues.

The chain links TRBV7-9 to TRBJ2-3, with D perhaps TRBD2 (6 bases). The CDR3 covers 15 residues. The germline V and J ends were trimmed by 2 bases and 6 bases, with 15 bases remaining between them. Germline V gives CDR1 SEHNR, CDR2 FQNEAQ (reference sequence). The CDR3 loop reads CASSLLGGDSDTQYF. Written as DNA, the CDR3 is TGTGCCAGCAGCTTATTGGGGGGTGATTCGGATACGCAGTATTTT.

In this sample, this clone turned up once. The chain uses TRBV20-1 and TRBJ2-1; perhaps TRBD2 as D (5 bases). Germline CDR1 DFQATT, CDR2 SNEGSKA (reference sequence). The CDR3 is 11 amino acids. With 4 bases removed from V and 12 bases from J, the gap between germline ends came to 13 bases. The CDR3 nucleotides read TGCAGTGCTACCTCGGGGTTTGGGCAGTTCTTC. Protein sequence: CSATSGFGQFF.

The CDR3 reads CASSLSGNTGELFF. DNA for the CDR3: TGTGCCAGCAGTTTATCAGGGAACACCGGGGAGCTGTTTTTT. The chain uses TRBV28 and TRBJ2-2; no clear D gene. Per germline, CDR1 MDHEN and CDR2 SYDVKM. Trimming removed 1 base at V and 1 base at J, with 4 bases between. The CDR3 runs 14 residues.

This chain uses TRBV6-5 with TRBJ2-1; D not certain. V dropped 0 bases and J dropped 3 bases, with 6 bases sitting between them. The CDR3 has 14 residues. Germline V gene sequence: CDR1 MNHEY, CDR2 SVGAGI. Here the CDR3 DNA reads TGTGCCAGCAGTTACTCGAACAACTACAATGAGCAGTTCTTC. This gives the protein CASSYSNNYNEQFF.

This clone appeared a single time. V gene TRBV2 combines with J gene TRBJ1-2; D is possibly TRBD1 (6 bases). CDR3 length: 14 residues. Deletions cut 6 bases from V and 3 bases from J, with 14 bases between. The germline V gene has CDR1 SNHLY and CDR2 FYNNEI. The chain's CDR3 is CASSGVQGYYGYTF. For the CDR3, the DNA is TGTGCCAGCAGCGGGGTACAGGGCTACTATGGCTACACCTTC.

V usage is TRBV29-1 and J usage is TRBJ2-5, with unresolved D. Trimming pared 5 bases from V and 3 bases from J, leaving 10 bases between. The germline gives CDR1 SQVTM, CDR2 ANQGSEA. This CDR3 comprises 12 residues. The CDR3 region is CSVTSSKETQYF. In DNA form, the CDR3 reads TGCAGCGTTACGAGTTCCAAAGAGACCCAGTACTTC.

This clone has a handful of counts. The V call is TRBV9, the J call TRBJ2-5; D is perhaps TRBD1 (5 bases). The CDR3 runs to 13 residues. CDR1 SGDLS and CDR2 YYNGEE come from the germline V gene. The germline V and J ends were trimmed by 4 bases and 2 bases, with 9 bases remaining between them. The CDR3 bases are TGTGCCAGCAGCCTTAGGGGACAAGAGACCCAGTACTTC. It translates to CASSLRGQETQYF. The full variable domain, with the rest looked up from reference TRBV9 and TRBJ2-5, is DSGVTQTPKHLITATGQRVTLRCSPRSGDLSVYWYQQSLDQGLQFLIQYYNGEERAKGNILERFSAQQFPDLHSELNLSSLELGDSALYFCASSLRGQETQYFGPGTRLLVL.

This clone was observed a handful of times. The V and J genes are TRBV20-1 and TRBJ2-1; D gene ambiguous. Trimming shortened V by 6 bases and J by 6 bases, and 9 bases separated the two germline ends. The CDR3 runs 11 residues. Germline V gene lookup returns CDR1 DFQATT and CDR2 SNEGSKA (reference sequence). The CDR3 DNA reads TGCAGTGCAAACCTATTCAATGAGCAGTTCTTC. It translates to CSANLFNEQFF.

The chain uses TRBV11-2 and TRBJ1-1; possible D gene TRBD1, 6 bases. Between the trimmed V and J ends, which lost 5 bases and 1 base, there was a span of 8 bases. CDR1 and CDR2 from the germline V gene are SGHAT and FQNNGV. The CDR3 covers 13 residues. The chain's CDR3 is CASSAQGNTEAFF. The CDR3, as DNA: TGTGCCAGCAGCGCACAGGGGAACACTGAAGCTTTCTTT.

This clone appeared a few times. The J gene is TRBJ2-1, the V gene TRBV9; TRBD2 aligns across 7 bases. Unmatched junction bases numbered 8, after V lost 0 bases and J lost 11 bases. Germline loops: CDR1 SGDLS, CDR2 YYNGEE. The CDR3 sequence is 14 residues long. CDR3 in amino acids: CASSVEAQRGKQFF. For the CDR3, the DNA is TGTGCCAGCAGCGTAGAGGCCCAGCGGGGCAAGCAGTTCTTC.